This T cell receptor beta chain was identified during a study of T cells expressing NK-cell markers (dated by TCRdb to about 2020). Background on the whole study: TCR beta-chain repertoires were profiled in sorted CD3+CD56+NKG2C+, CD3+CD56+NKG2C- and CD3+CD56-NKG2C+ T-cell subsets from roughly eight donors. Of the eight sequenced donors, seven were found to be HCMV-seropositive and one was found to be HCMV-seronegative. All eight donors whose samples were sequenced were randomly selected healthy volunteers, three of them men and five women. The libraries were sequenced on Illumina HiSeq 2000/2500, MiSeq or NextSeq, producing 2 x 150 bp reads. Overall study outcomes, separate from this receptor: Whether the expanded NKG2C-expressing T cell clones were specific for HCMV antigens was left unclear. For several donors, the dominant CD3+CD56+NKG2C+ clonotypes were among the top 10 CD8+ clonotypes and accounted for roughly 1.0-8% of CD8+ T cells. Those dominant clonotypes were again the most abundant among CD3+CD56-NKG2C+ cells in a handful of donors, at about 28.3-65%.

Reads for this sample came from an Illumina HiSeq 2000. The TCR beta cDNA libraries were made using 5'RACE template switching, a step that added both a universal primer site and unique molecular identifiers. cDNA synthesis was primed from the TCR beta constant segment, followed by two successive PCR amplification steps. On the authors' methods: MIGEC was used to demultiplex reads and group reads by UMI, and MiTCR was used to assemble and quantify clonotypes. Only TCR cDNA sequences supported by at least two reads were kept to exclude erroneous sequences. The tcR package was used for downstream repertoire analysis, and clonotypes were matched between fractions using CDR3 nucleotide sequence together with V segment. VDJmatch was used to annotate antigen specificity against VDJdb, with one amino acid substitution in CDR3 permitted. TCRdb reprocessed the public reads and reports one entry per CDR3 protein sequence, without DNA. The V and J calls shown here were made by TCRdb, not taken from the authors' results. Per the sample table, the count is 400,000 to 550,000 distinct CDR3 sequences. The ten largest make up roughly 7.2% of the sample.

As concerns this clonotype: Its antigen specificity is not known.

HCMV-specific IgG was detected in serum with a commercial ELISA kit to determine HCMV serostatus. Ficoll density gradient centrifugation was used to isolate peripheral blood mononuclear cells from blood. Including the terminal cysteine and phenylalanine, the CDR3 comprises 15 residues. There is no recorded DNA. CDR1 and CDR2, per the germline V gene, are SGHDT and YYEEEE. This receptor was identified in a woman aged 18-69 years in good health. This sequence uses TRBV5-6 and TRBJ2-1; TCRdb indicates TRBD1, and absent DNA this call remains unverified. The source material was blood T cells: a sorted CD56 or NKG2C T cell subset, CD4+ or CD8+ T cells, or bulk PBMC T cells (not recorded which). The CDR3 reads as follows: CASSLPGQGYNEQFF.